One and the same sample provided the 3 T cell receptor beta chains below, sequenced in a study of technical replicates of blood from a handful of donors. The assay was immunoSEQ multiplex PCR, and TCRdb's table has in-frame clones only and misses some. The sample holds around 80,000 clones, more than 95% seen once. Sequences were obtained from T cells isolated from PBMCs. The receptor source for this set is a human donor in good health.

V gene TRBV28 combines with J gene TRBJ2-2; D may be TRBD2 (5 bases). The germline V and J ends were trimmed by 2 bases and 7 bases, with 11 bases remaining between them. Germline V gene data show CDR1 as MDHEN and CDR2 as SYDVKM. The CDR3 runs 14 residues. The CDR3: CASSLGLSSGELFF. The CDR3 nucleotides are TGTGCCAGCAGTTTAGGACTTTCCAGCGGGGAGCTGTTTTTT.

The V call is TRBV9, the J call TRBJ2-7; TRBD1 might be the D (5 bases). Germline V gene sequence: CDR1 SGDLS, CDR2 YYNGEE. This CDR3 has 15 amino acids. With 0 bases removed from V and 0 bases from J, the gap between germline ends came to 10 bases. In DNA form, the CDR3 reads TGTGCCAGCAGCGTAGGACAGCTTTTCTCCTACGAGCAGTACTTC. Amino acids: CASSVGQLFSYEQYF.

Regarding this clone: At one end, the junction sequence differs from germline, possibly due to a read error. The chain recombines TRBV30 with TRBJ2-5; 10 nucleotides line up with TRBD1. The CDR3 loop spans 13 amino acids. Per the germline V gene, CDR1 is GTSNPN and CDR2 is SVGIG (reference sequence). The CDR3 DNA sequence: TGTGCCTGGAGTGTAGGGGGGGGACAGGGGCCCCACTTC. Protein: CAWSVGGGQGPHF.